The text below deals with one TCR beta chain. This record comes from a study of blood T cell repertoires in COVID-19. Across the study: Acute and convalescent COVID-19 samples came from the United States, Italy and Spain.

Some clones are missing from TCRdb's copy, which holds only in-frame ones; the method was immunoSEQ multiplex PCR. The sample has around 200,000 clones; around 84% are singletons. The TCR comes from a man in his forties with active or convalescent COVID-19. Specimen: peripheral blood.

CDR3 sequence (DNA): TGTGCCAGCAACCCCTTGCGTGGGGGGAACTATGGCTACACCTTC. It yields the protein CASNPLRGGNYGYTF. V and J are TRBV21-1 and TRBJ1-2. TRBV21-1 is a listed pseudogene. The length of the CDR3 is 15 residues.